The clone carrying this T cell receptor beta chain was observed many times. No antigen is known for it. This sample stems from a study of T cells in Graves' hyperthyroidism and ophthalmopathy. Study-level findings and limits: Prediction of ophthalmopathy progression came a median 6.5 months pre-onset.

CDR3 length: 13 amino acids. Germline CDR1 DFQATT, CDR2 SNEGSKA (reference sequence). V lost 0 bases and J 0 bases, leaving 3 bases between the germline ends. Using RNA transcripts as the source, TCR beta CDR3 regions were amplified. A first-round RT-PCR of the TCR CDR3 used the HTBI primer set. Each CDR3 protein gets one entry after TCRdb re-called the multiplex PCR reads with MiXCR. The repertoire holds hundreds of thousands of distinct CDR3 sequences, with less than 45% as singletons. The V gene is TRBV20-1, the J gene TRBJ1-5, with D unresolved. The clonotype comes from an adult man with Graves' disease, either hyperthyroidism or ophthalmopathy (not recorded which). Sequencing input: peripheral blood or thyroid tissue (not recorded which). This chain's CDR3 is CSAREDSNQPQHF. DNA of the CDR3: TGCAGTGCTAGAGAGGATAGCAATCAGCCCCAGCATTTT.